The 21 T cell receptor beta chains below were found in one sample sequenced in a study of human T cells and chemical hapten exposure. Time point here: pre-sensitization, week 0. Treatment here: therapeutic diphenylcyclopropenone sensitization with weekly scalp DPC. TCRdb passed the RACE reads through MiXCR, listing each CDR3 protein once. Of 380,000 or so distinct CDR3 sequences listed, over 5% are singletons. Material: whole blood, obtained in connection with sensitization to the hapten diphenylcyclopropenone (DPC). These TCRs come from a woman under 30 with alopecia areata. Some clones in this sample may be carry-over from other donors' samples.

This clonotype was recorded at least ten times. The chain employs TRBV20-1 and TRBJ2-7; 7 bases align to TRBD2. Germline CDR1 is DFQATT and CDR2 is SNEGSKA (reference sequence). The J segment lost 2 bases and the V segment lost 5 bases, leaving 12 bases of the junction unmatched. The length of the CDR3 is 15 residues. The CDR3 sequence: CSALLGGGIPYEQYF. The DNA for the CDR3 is TGCAGTGCTCTCCTCGGGGGAGGGATCCCCTACGAGCAGTACTTC.

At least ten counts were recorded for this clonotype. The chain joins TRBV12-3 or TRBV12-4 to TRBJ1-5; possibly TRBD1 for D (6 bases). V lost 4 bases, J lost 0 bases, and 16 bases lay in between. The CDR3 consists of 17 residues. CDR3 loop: CASSYGGQTFSNQPQHF. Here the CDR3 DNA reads TGTGCCAGCAGTTATGGCGGACAGACCTTTAGCAATCAGCCCCAGCATTTT.

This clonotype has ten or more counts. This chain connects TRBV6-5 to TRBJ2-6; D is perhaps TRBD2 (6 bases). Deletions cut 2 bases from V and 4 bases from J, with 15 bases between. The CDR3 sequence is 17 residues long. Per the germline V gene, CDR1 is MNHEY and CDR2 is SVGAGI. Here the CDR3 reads CASSYRFREAGANVLTF. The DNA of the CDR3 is TGTGCCAGCAGTTACCGGTTCAGGGAGGCAGGGGCCAACGTCCTGACTTTC.

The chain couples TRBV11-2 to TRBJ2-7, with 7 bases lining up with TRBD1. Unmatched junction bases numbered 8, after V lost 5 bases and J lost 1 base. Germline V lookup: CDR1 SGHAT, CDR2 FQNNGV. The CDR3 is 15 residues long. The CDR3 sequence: CASSARDSLSYEQYF. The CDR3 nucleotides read TGTGCCAGCAGCGCGAGGGACAGCCTATCCTACGAGCAGTACTTC. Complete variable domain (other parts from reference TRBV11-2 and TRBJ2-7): EAGVAQSPRYKIIEKRQSVAFWCNPISGHATLYWYQQILGQGPKLLIQFQNNGVVDDSQLPKDRFSAERLKGVDSTLKIQPAKLEDSAVYLCASSARDSLSYEQYFGPGTRLTVT.

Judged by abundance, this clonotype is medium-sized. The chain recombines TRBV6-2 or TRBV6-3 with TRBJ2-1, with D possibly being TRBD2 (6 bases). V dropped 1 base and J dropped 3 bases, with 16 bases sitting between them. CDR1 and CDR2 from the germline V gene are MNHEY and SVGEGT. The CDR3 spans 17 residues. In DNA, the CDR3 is TGTGCCAGCAGTTACTTTCCTGGGGGACTGAACTACAATGAGCAGTTCTTC. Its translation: CASSYFPGGLNYNEQFF.

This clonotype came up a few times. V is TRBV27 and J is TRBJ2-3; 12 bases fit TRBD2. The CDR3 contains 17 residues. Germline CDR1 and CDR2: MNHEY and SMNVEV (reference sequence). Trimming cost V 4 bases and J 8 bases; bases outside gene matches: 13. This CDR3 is CASSWVLAGGPDATQYF. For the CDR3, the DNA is TGTGCCAGCAGTTGGGTACTAGCGGGGGGTCCCGACGCTACGCAGTATTTT.

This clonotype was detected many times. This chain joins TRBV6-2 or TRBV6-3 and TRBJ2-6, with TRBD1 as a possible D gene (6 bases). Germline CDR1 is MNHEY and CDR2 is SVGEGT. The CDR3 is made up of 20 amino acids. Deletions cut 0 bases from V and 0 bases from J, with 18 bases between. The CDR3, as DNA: TGTGCCAGCAGTTACTCCAGGTCGCCAGGGGTGAGCTCTGGGGCCAACGTCCTGACTTTC. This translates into CASSYSRSPGVSSGANVLTF.

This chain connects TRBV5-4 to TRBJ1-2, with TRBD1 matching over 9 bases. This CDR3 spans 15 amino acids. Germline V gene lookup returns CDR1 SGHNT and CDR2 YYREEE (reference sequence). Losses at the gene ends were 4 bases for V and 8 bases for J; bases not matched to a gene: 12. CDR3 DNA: TGTGCCAGCAGCGGGAAAGGGACAGGGCAATTGGGCTACACCTTC. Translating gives CASSGKGTGQLGYTF.

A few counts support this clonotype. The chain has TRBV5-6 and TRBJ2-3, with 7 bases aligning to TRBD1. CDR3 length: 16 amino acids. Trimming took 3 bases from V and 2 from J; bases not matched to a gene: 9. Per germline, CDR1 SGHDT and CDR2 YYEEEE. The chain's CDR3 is CASSYGTVPFTDTQYF. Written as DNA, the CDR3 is TGTGCCAGCAGCTACGGGACAGTTCCCTTCACAGATACGCAGTATTTT.

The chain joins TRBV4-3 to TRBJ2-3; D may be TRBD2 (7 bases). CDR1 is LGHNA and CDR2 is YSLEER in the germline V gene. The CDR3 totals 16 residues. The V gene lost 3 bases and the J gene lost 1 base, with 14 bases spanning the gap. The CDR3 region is CASSQSGGPGTDTQYF. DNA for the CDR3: TGCGCCAGCAGCCAGTCCGGGGGGCCCGGCACAGATACGCAGTATTTT.

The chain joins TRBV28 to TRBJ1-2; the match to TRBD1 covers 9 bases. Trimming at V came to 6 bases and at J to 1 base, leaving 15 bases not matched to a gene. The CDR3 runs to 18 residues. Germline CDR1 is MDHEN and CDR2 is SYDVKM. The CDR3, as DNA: TGTGCCAGCAGCCCCATAGAAGTCGGGGACAGGGATAACTATGGCTACACCTTC. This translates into CASSPIEVGDRDNYGYTF.

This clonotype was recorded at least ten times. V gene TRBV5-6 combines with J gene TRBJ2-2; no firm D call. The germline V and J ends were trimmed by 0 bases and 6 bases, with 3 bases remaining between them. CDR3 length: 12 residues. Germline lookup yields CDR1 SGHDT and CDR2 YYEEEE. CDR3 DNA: TGTGCCAGCAGCTTGGGGGCCGGGGAGCTGTTTTTT. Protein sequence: CASSLGAGELFF.

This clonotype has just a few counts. The chain's CDR3 is CASSGLPRLGANVLTF. CDR3 nucleotide sequence: TGCGCCAGCAGTGGACTTCCTCGGCTTGGGGCCAACGTCCTGACTTTC. The V gene is TRBV5-1, the J gene TRBJ2-6; tentatively, D is TRBD2 (5 bases). Germline lookup yields CDR1 SGHRS and CDR2 YFSETQ. V was clipped by 5 bases and J by 3 bases, with 15 bases between them. CDR3 length: 16 amino acids.

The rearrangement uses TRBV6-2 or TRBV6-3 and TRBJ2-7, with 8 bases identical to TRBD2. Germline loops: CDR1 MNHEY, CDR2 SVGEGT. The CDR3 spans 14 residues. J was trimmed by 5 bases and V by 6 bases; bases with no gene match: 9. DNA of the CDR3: TGTGCCAGCAGACCCGGACTAGCAAGCGACGAGCAGTACTTC. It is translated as CASRPGLASDEQYF.

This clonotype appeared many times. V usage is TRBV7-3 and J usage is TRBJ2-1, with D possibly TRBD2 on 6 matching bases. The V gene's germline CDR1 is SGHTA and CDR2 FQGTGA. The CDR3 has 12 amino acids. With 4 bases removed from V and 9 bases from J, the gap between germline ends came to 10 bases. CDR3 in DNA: TGTGCCAGCAGCTCTTCGACTAGTGAGCAGTTCTTC. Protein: CASSSSTSEQFF.

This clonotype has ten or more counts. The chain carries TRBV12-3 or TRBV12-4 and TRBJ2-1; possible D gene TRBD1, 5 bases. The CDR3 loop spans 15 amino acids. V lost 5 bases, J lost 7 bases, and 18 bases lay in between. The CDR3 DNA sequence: TGTGCCAGCAGTCCTAGTGGGGCAGGGTGGAATGAGCAGTTCTTC. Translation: CASSPSGAGWNEQFF.

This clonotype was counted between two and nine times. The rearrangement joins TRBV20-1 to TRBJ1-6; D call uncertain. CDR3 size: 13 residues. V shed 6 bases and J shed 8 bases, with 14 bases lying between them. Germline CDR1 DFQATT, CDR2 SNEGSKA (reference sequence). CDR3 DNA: TGCAGTGCCACGGGATCTCTTTATTCACCCCTCCACTTT. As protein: CSATGSLYSPLHF.

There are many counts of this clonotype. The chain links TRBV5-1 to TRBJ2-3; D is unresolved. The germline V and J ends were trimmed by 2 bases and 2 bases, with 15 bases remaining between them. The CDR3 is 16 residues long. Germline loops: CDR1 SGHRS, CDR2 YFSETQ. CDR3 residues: CASSLGTGPDTDTQYF. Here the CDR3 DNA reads TGCGCCAGCAGCTTAGGCACCGGGCCAGACACAGATACGCAGTATTTT.

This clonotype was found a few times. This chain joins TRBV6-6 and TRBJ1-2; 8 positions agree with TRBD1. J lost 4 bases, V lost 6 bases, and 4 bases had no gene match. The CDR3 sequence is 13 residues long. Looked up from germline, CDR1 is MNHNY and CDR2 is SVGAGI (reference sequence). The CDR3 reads CASRLQGGYGYTF. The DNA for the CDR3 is TGTGCCAGCAGGTTACAGGGGGGCTATGGCTACACCTTC.

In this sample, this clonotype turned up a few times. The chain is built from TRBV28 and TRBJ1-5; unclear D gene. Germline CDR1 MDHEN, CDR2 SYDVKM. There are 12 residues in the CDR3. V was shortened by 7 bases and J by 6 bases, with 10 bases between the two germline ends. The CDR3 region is CASTLKGQPQHF. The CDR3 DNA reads TGTGCCAGCACCCTTAAGGGTCAGCCCCAGCATTTT.

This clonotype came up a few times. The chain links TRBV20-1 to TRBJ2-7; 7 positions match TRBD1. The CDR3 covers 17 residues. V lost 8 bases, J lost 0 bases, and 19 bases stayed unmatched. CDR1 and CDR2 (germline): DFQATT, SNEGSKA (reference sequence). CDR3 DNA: TGCAGTTTCTCCGACAGGGAAACATATCTAGACTCCTACGAGCAGTACTTC. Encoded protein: CSFSDRETYLDSYEQYF.